This T cell receptor (beta chain) was sequenced during a study of T-cell memory formation after mild COVID-19. Findings and caveats of the study: Day 15 to 85 contracting clones showed balanced CD4/CD8; day 15 to 37 expanders favored CD4+. Those CD4+ clones that contracted were mainly in CM and EM (CD8+ ones in EMRA).

This clonotype has only a few counts. Antigen: not known. Trimming pared 5 bases from V and 2 bases from J, leaving 16 bases between. The CDR3 loop spans 15 amino acids. Germline CDR1 reads DFQATT; CDR2 reads SNEGSKA (reference sequence). From the 5' RACE reads, TCRdb called clonotypes with MiXCR, one entry per CDR3 protein. The table includes approximately 340,000 distinct CDR3 sequences, approximately 13% detected once. The sequenced material came from PBMCs or a T cell subset sorted from them (not recorded which). The chain uses TRBV20-1 and TRBJ2-1; D perhaps matches TRBD2 (5 bases). The clonotype originates from a man between 18 and 35 years old who had mild COVID-19 (a few samples of this study predate the infection). Cell type and time point are not known. CDR3 in amino acids: CSARPSHGAYNEQFF. The CDR3 nucleotides read TGCAGTGCTCGACCCTCTCACGGGGCCTACAATGAGCAGTTCTTC.